Listed below are T cell receptor beta chains from one sample, sequenced in a study of cytomegalovirus exposure and HLA in healthy donors. TCRdb keeps only in-frame clones here, not all; method: immunoSEQ multiplex PCR. Of around 160,000 clones in the sample, over 80% were seen once. The sequencing sample was made of PBMCs. The source is a human donor in good health. Both conserved end residues are part of each CDR3. Fields, in order: clone size, V gene, D gene, J gene, CDR3 DNA, CDR3 protein. A D gene is named only where the DNA matches it firmly. Part of the rows lack a size; the others show once, few, many or a class for expanded clones.

abundance: NA
v_gene: TRBV7-6
d_gene: NA
j_gene: TRBJ1-1
CDR3nt: TGTGCCAGCAGCTTTAGGGGGAACACTGAAGCTTTCTTT
CDR3aa: CASSFRGNTEAFF

abundance: NA
v_gene: TRBV7-2
d_gene: TRBD2
j_gene: TRBJ2-5
CDR3nt: TGTGCCAGCAGCCGACCGGGACTAGCGGGGGCCACGTCTACGGAGACCCAGTACTTC
CDR3aa: CASSRPGLAGATSTETQYF

abundance: NA
v_gene: TRBV6-5
d_gene: TRBD2
j_gene: TRBJ2-7
CDR3nt: TGTGCCAGCAGGCCAACTAGCGGGGGGGCGTACGAGCAGTACTTC
CDR3aa: CASRPTSGGAYEQYF

abundance: NA
v_gene: TRBV20-1
d_gene: NA
j_gene: TRBJ1-1
CDR3nt: TGCAGTGCTAGTGGCCCTGAAGCTTTCTTT
CDR3aa: CSASGPEAFF

abundance: NA
v_gene: TRBV7-8
d_gene: NA
j_gene: TRBJ1-2
CDR3nt: TGTGCCAGCAGCTTAGCTTGGGGGCTCAACTATGGCTACACCTTC
CDR3aa: CASSLAWGLNYGYTF

abundance: NA
v_gene: TRBV5-4
d_gene: TRBD2
j_gene: TRBJ2-5
CDR3nt: TGTGCCAGCAGCTTGGGGCCGGGACTAGCGCAAGAGACCCAGTACTTC
CDR3aa: CASSLGPGLAQETQYF

abundance: few
v_gene: TRBV4-3
d_gene: NA
j_gene: TRBJ2-7
CDR3nt: TGCGCCAGCAGCCAAGGTTTTCAGTCGCCACGGTACTTC
CDR3aa: CASSQGFQSPRYF

abundance: NA
v_gene: TRBV2
d_gene: TRBD1
j_gene: TRBJ1-1
CDR3nt: TGTGCCAGCAGCCGGACAGGGAGGAACACTGAAGCTTTCTTT
CDR3aa: CASSRTGRNTEAFF

abundance: NA
v_gene: TRBV4-1
d_gene: TRBD1
j_gene: TRBJ2-3
CDR3nt: TGCGCCAGCAGCCATCTCCCTGGGGCGGGACAGGGGGTACCAGATACGCAGTATTTT
CDR3aa: CASSHLPGAGQGVPDTQYF

abundance: NA
v_gene: TRBV5-8
d_gene: TRBD1
j_gene: TRBJ1-5
CDR3nt: TGTGCCAGCAGCGGGGGACAGGGAGGCAATCAGCCCCAGCATTTT
CDR3aa: CASSGGQGGNQPQHF

abundance: NA
v_gene: TRBV10-3
d_gene: NA
j_gene: TRBJ1-2
CDR3nt: TGTGCCATCAGTGAGTCGGAGGCGGACTATGGCTACACCTTC
CDR3aa: CAISESEADYGYTF

abundance: NA
v_gene: TRBV15
d_gene: TRBD1
j_gene: TRBJ1-6
CDR3nt: TGTGCCACCGGAACCGGGACAGCGGAAAGATCACCCCTCCACTTT
CDR3aa: CATGTGTAERSPLHF

abundance: NA
v_gene: TRBV27
d_gene: NA
j_gene: TRBJ2-7
CDR3nt: TGTGCCATCGGGGTCCTCTACGAGCAGTACTTC
CDR3aa: CAIGVLYEQYF

abundance: NA
v_gene: TRBV19
d_gene: NA
j_gene: TRBJ2-2
CDR3nt: TGTGCCAGTAGTATCCGGGGGACCGGGGAGCTGTTTTTT
CDR3aa: CASSIRGTGELFF

abundance: NA
v_gene: TRBV7-9
d_gene: NA
j_gene: TRBJ2-7
CDR3nt: TGTGCCAGCAGCTTCGGTAGCAGGGGTGGCTACGAGCAGTACTTC
CDR3aa: CASSFGSRGGYEQYF

abundance: few
v_gene: TRBV7-8
d_gene: NA
j_gene: TRBJ1-5
CDR3nt: TGTGCCAGCAGCTTAGGACAACATAGCAATCAGCCCCAGCATTTT
CDR3aa: CASSLGQHSNQPQHF

abundance: NA
v_gene: TRBV11-2
d_gene: NA
j_gene: TRBJ2-5
CDR3nt: TGTGCCAGCAGCTCGAACCGGGGTGGGGAGACCCAGTACTTC
CDR3aa: CASSSNRGGETQYF

abundance: NA
v_gene: TRBV28
d_gene: NA
j_gene: TRBJ2-1
CDR3nt: TGTGCCAGCAGTGCCTACAGGGACCGTACCTACAATGAGCAGTTCTTC
CDR3aa: CASSAYRDRTYNEQFF

abundance: NA
v_gene: TRBV5-1
d_gene: TRBD1
j_gene: TRBJ1-2
CDR3nt: TGCGCCAGCAAACTAGTCGGGGACAGTCTTTATGGCTACACCTTC
CDR3aa: CASKLVGDSLYGYTF

abundance: NA
v_gene: TRBV19
d_gene: TRBD1
j_gene: TRBJ1-6
CDR3nt: TGTGCCAGTAGTATAGGGGACAGGGGGAACTCACCCCTCCACTTT
CDR3aa: CASSIGDRGNSPLHF

abundance: NA
v_gene: TRBV15
d_gene: TRBD1
j_gene: TRBJ2-1
CDR3nt: TGTGCCACCAGCAACCCGGGACAGGGGGCAAATGAGCAGTTCTTC
CDR3aa: CATSNPGQGANEQFF

abundance: once
v_gene: TRBV6-6
d_gene: TRBD1
j_gene: TRBJ1-5
CDR3nt: TGTGCCAGCAGCGGATTCGGACAGGGCGGTTCGCCCCAGCATTTT
CDR3aa: CASSGFGQGGSPQHF

abundance: NA
v_gene: TRBV15
d_gene: NA
j_gene: TRBJ1-4
CDR3nt: TGTGCCACCAGCAGAGATAATCAGGGGAGGGGAGAAAAACTGTTTTTT
CDR3aa: CATSRDNQGRGEKLFF

abundance: NA
v_gene: TRBV2
d_gene: TRBD2
j_gene: TRBJ2-1
CDR3nt: TGTGCCAGCGCCCGAGGACTAGCGTTCAATGAGCAGTTCTTC
CDR3aa: CASARGLAFNEQFF

abundance: NA
v_gene: TRBV6-5
d_gene: NA
j_gene: TRBJ2-7
CDR3nt: TGTGCCAGCAGTTACCGGGAAACCTACGAGCAGTACTTC
CDR3aa: CASSYRETYEQYF

abundance: NA
v_gene: TRBV4-3
d_gene: TRBD1
j_gene: TRBJ2-2
CDR3nt: TGCGCCAGCAGCCAAGATCTAAGCCGGCAGGGGGTTAGCACCGGGGAGCTGTTTTTT
CDR3aa: CASSQDLSRQGVSTGELFF

abundance: few
v_gene: TRBV19
d_gene: TRBD1
j_gene: TRBJ1-1
CDR3nt: TGTGCCAGTAGTATGGGTCACGGGACAGGGGCCGAGGAGAGGGGGGAAGCTTTCTTT
CDR3aa: CASSMGHGTGAEERGEAFF

abundance: NA
v_gene: TRBV5-4
d_gene: NA
j_gene: TRBJ1-1
CDR3nt: TGTGCCAGCAACGACAGACCGAACACTGAAGCTTTCTTT
CDR3aa: CASNDRPNTEAFF

abundance: once
v_gene: TRBV2
d_gene: TRBD2
j_gene: TRBJ2-7
CDR3nt: TGTGCCAGCAGTGCCCCAATAGCGGGGGGGCCTGGGGAGCAGTACTTC
CDR3aa: CASSAPIAGGPGEQYF

abundance: once
v_gene: TRBV19
d_gene: NA
j_gene: TRBJ1-6
CDR3nt: TGTGCCAGTAGCGGCAACGTTATCGGGAGTTCACCCCTCCACTTT
CDR3aa: CASSGNVIGSSPLHF

abundance: NA
v_gene: TRBV7-2
d_gene: TRBD1
j_gene: TRBJ2-7
CDR3nt: TGTGCCAGCAGCCCGAGACAGGGGGCAGGCTACGAGCAGTACTTC
CDR3aa: CASSPRQGAGYEQYF

abundance: NA
v_gene: TRBV21-1
d_gene: NA
j_gene: TRBJ1-5
CDR3nt: TGTGCCAGCACCGTAAAAGGGGTGATGGGCAATCAGCCCCAGCATTTT
CDR3aa: CASTVKGVMGNQPQHF

abundance: NA
v_gene: TRBV7-6
d_gene: NA
j_gene: TRBJ1-5
CDR3nt: TGTGCCAGCAATCCACCAGGGGCCGGAGCTGTTAGCAATCAGCCCCAGCATTTT
CDR3aa: CASNPPGAGAVSNQPQHF

abundance: NA
v_gene: TRBV4-3
d_gene: TRBD2
j_gene: TRBJ2-7
CDR3nt: TGCGCCAGCAGCCAAGTCAGCCGGGGGGGCTTCAACGAGCAGTACTTC
CDR3aa: CASSQVSRGGFNEQYF

abundance: once
v_gene: TRBV9
d_gene: NA
j_gene: TRBJ2-2
CDR3nt: TGTGCCAGCAGCGTAGCTACGGGGACCGGGGAGCTGTTTTTT
CDR3aa: CASSVATGTGELFF

abundance: NA
v_gene: TRBV7-9
d_gene: NA
j_gene: TRBJ1-2
CDR3nt: TGTGCCAGCAGTTCGGACCTTGGAGGTGGCTACACCTTC
CDR3aa: CASSSDLGGGYTF

abundance: NA
v_gene: TRBV19
d_gene: NA
j_gene: TRBJ1-3
CDR3nt: TGTGCCAGTACCATTTGGGCGACTACCTCTGGAAACACCATATATTTT
CDR3aa: CASTIWATTSGNTIYF

abundance: NA
v_gene: TRBV9
d_gene: TRBD1
j_gene: TRBJ2-1
CDR3nt: TGTGCCAGCAGGGACATCGGGACAGGGCTATACAATGAGCAGTTCTTC
CDR3aa: CASRDIGTGLYNEQFF

abundance: NA
v_gene: TRBV5-6
d_gene: TRBD2
j_gene: TRBJ2-1
CDR3nt: TGTGCCAGCAGCTTTACTAGCGGGTCCGTACCCTACAATGAGCAGTTCTTC
CDR3aa: CASSFTSGSVPYNEQFF

abundance: NA
v_gene: TRBV4-1
d_gene: NA
j_gene: TRBJ1-2
CDR3nt: TGCGCCAGCAGCCAAGATCAACAGGGAAACTATGGCTACACCTTC
CDR3aa: CASSQDQQGNYGYTF

abundance: NA
v_gene: TRBV6-1
d_gene: NA
j_gene: TRBJ1-2
CDR3nt: TGTGCCAGCAGTGAATACCTCCTTACAGGGTCCGGCTATGGCTACACCTTC
CDR3aa: CASSEYLLTGSGYGYTF

abundance: NA
v_gene: TRBV18
d_gene: TRBD1
j_gene: TRBJ2-7
CDR3nt: TGTGCCAGCTCACCACTTGGGACAGTTGCCGAGCAGTACTTC
CDR3aa: CASSPLGTVAEQYF

abundance: NA
v_gene: TRBV11-2
d_gene: TRBD2
j_gene: TRBJ2-7
CDR3nt: TGTGCCAGCAGCCGGATAGCGGGGGGCCAAACTCAGTACGAGCAGTACTTC
CDR3aa: CASSRIAGGQTQYEQYF

abundance: NA
v_gene: TRBV5-1
d_gene: TRBD1
j_gene: TRBJ2-7
CDR3nt: TGCGCCAGCAGCCAAGTCCCGGGACAGGGTTTGAAGGACGAGCAGTACTTC
CDR3aa: CASSQVPGQGLKDEQYF

abundance: NA
v_gene: TRBV13
d_gene: TRBD1
j_gene: TRBJ1-6
CDR3nt: TGTGCCAGCAGCGCCCCCGGGACAGGGAGGGCTTCACCCCTCCACTTT
CDR3aa: CASSAPGTGRASPLHF